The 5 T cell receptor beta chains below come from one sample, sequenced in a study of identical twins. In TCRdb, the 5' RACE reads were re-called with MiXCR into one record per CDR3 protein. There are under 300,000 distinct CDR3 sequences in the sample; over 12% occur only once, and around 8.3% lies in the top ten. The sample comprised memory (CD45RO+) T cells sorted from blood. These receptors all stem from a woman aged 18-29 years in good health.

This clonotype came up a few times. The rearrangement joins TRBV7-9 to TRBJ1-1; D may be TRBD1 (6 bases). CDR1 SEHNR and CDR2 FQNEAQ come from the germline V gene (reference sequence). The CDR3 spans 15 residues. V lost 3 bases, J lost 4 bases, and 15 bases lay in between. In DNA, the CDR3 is TGTGCCAGCAGCTTGGGCAGGGGCATGGTCACTGAAGCTTTCTTT. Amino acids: CASSLGRGMVTEAFF.

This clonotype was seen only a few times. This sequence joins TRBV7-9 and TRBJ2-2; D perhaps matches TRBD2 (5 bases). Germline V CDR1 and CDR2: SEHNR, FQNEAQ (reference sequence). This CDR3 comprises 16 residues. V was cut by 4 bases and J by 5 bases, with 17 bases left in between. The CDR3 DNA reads TGTGCCAGCAGCTACACTACGGGGATTGGGACCGGGGAGCTGTTTTTT. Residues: CASSYTTGIGTGELFF.

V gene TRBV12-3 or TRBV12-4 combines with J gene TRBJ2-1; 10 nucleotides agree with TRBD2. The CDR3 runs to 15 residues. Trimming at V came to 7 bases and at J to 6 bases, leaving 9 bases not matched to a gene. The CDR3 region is CASTQRGGHGNEQFF. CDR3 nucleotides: TGTGCCAGCACCCAGCGGGGGGGCCATGGCAATGAGCAGTTCTTC.

The CDR3 region has the DNA TGTGCCAGCAGCTTGGAAGGGCGAGAGACCCAGTACTTC. Its translation is CASSLEGRETQYF. The rearrangement uses TRBV5-5 and TRBJ2-5; D call uncertain. The length of the CDR3 is 13 residues. Trimming shortened V by 0 bases and J by 4 bases, and 7 bases separated the two germline ends. Per the germline V gene, CDR1 is SGHKS and CDR2 is YYEKEE (reference sequence).

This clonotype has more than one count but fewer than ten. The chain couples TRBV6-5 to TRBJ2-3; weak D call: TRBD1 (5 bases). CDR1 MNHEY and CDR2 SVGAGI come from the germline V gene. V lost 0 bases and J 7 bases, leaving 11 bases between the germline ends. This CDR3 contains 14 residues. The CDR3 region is CASSYSGQQYTQYF. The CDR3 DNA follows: TGTGCCAGCAGTTACTCGGGGCAGCAGTATACGCAGTATTTT.